This T cell receptor (beta chain) appears in the sequencing data of a study of shared clonotypes between healthy human individuals. Using around 200 ng DNA, 30,000 or so T cell genomes, the sorted-subset replicate PCRs were run. Here immunoSEQ multiplex PCR was the method, and the copy in TCRdb shows in-frame clones only, minus some. This table holds approximately 2.3 million clones, 80% to 95% found once. Details on this clone: Its specificity is not known.

Per the germline V gene, CDR1 is SGDLS and CDR2 is YYNGEE. V was cut by 0 bases and J by 9 bases, with 13 bases left in between. CDR3 length: 13 residues. Study findings and constraints: Of the naive CD4 clonotypes, approximately 5% were shared across a handful of donors.

Sequencing input: naive CD4+ T cells from PBMCs. Subset of the sample: CD45RA+ positively selected. The genes are TRBV9 and TRBJ2-7, with TRBD2 as a possible D gene (6 bases). This sequence was found in a man aged 18 to 29 in good health. Some clones in this sample may be carry-over from other donors' samples. CDR3 sequence (DNA): TGTGCCAGCAGCGTAGAGGAGGGCGGTAGGCAGTACTTC. Its translation is CASSVEEGGRQYF. Drawing the rest from reference TRBV9 and TRBJ2-7, the complete variable domain is DSGVTQTPKHLITATGQRVTLRCSPRSGDLSVYWYQQSLDQGLQFLIQYYNGEERAKGNILERFSAQQFPDLHSELNLSSLELGDSALYFCASSVEEGGRQYFGPGTRLTVT.